This entry lists 5 T cell receptor beta chains sequenced from one sample in a study of blood T cells in healthy people across ages. Primed by a sample-barcoded 5' primer and a J-beta primer mix, a second PCR proceeded for about 6 to 11 cycles. TCRdb used MiXCR to reprocess the 5' RACE reads, holding one entry per CDR3 protein. This sample yields about 800,000 distinct CDR3 sequences, of which roughly 60% are seen a single time; approximately 21% belongs to the top ten. The sequencing input was blood. The origin of the receptors is a man aged 25-45 years in good health.

The V gene is TRBV4-3, the J gene TRBJ1-4; tentatively, D is TRBD1 (5 bases). The ends were cut back, 4 bases at V and 8 bases at J, with 17 bases in the middle. The V gene's germline CDR1 is LGHNA and CDR2 YSLEER. This CDR3 region has 15 residues. The CDR3 DNA reads TGCGCCAGCAGCCGGACTAACGGGGACCGGGAAAAACTGTTTTTT. This sequence encodes CASSRTNGDREKLFF.

The chain has TRBV6-6 and TRBJ1-1; TRBD1 might be the D (6 bases). Per germline, CDR1 MNHNY and CDR2 SVGAGI (reference sequence). This CDR3 has 13 residues. V was clipped by 6 bases and J by 5 bases, with 13 bases between them. The CDR3 DNA reads as TGTGCCAGCAGGTATCAGGGGTGGACTGAAGCTTTCTTT. It yields the protein CASRYQGWTEAFF.

The CDR3 nucleotides are TGTGCCAGCAGCCCCCGGGACAGATTGAACACTGAAGCTTTCTTT. The encoded protein is CASSPRDRLNTEAFF. This chain links TRBV3-1 with TRBJ1-1, with 7 positions matching TRBD1. The CDR3 consists of 15 residues. Germline CDR1 reads LGHDT; CDR2 reads YNNKEL (reference sequence). Trimming cost V 4 bases and J 0 bases; bases outside gene matches: 5.

CDR3 amino acids: CATSDLSDTQYF. For the CDR3, the DNA is TGTGCCACCAGTGATTTGAGTGATACGCAGTATTTT. The chain carries TRBV24-1 and TRBJ2-3; D uncertain. The V and J ends lost 0 bases and 6 bases respectively, with 3 bases between them. This CDR3 is 12 amino acids long. Germline V lookup: CDR1 KGHDR, CDR2 SFDVKD.

The chain joins TRBV10-2 to TRBJ1-5, with 7 bases aligning to TRBD1. The CDR3 is made up of 14 amino acids. V was pared by 7 bases and J by 2 bases, with 5 bases of the junction left unmatched. Germline values: CDR1 WSHSY, CDR2 SAAADI. DNA of the CDR3: TGCGCCAGCACCACAGGGGCCCGCAATCAGCCCCAGCATTTT. Residues: CASTTGARNQPQHF.